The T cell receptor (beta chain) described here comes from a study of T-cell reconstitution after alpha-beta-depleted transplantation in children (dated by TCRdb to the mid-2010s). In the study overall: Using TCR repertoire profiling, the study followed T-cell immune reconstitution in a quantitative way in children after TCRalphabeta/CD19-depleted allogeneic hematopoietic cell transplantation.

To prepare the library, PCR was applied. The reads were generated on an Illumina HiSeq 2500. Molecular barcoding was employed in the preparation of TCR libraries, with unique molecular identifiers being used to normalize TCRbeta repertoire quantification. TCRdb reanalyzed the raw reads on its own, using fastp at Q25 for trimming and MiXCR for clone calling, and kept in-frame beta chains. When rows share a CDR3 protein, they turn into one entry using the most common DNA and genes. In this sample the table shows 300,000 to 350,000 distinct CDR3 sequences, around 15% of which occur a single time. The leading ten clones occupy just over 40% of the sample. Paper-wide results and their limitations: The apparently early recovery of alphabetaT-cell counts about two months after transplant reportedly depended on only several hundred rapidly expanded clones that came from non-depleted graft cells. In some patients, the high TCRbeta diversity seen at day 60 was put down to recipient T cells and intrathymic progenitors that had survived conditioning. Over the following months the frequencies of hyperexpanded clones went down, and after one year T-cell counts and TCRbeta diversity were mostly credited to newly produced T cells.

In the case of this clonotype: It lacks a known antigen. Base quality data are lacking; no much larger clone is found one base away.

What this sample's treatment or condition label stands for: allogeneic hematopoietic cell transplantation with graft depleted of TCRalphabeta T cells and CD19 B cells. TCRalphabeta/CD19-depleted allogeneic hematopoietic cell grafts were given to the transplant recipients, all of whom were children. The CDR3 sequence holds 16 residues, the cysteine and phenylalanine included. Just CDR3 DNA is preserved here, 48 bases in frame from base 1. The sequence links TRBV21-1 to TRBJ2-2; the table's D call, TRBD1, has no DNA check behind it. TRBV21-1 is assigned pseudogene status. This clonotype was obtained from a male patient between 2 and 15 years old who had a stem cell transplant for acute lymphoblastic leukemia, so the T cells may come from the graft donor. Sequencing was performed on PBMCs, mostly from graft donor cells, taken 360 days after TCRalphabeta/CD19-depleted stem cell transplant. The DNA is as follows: TGTGCCAGCAGCAAATCGTCAGGCGGCTCGACCGGGGAGCTGTTTTTT. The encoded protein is CASSKSSGGSTGELFF.